Listed below are T cell receptor beta chains from one sample, sequenced in a study of beta chain features in type 1 diabetes. Clones were read by immunoSEQ multiplex PCR, and TCRdb kept only the in-frame ones, dropping some. The data show under 20,000 clones, with around two fifths seen just once and 0.45% to 0.65% held by the top ten. Source material: stem cell memory CD4+ T cells from blood. The receptors here all came from a woman in her 40s in good health. Each CDR3 is given with its conserved first and last residue. The D gene is left open where the match is weak. Not all rows give a size; the values are once, few, many and, for expanded clones, a class.

>TRBV18|NA|TRBJ1-2|NA
CASSPSSGFGYTF
TGTGCCAGCTCACCCAGCAGCGGCTTTGGCTACACCTTC
>TRBV7-9|NA|TRBJ1-5|NA
CASSLAQAQPQHF
TGTGCCAGCAGCTTAGCTCAGGCTCAGCCCCAGCATTTT
>TRBV7-2|NA|TRBJ1-2|NA
CASSLANRARGGYTF
TGTGCCAGCAGCTTAGCGAATCGCGCCAGGGGTGGCTACACCTTC
>TRBV19|NA|TRBJ2-2|NA
CASTLKGGGVNTGELFF
TGTGCCAGTACCTTAAAAGGTGGCGGGGTGAACACCGGGGAGCTGTTTTTT
>TRBV5-4|TRBD1|TRBJ2-7|NA
CASSGRQGPYEQYF
TGTGCCAGCAGCGGTAGACAGGGACCCTACGAGCAGTACTTC
>TRBV6-6|NA|TRBJ1-5|NA
CASSYGTAVNQPQHF
TGTGCCAGCAGTTATGGAACAGCCGTAAATCAGCCCCAGCATTTT
>TRBV7-9|NA|TRBJ1-1|NA
CASSLKSRGNTEAFF
TGTGCCAGCAGCCTTAAAAGCAGGGGTAACACTGAAGCTTTCTTT
>TRBV27|NA|TRBJ2-3|few
CASNTVGADTQYF
TGTGCCAGCAACACGGTCGGAGCAGATACGCAGTATTTT
>TRBV9|NA|TRBJ2-3|NA
CASSPRLDTQYF
TGTGCCAGCAGCCCGCGATTGGATACGCAGTATTTT
>TRBV7-2|NA|TRBJ2-1|NA
CASSLEGAGGRNEQFF
TGTGCCAGCAGCTTAGAGGGTGCCGGGGGGCGGAATGAGCAGTTCTTC
>TRBV6-5|NA|TRBJ1-5|NA
CASRGQRSNQPQHF
TGTGCCAGCAGAGGACAGAGAAGCAATCAGCCCCAGCATTTT
>TRBV6-5|TRBD2|TRBJ2-2|few
CASSHTLASGELFF
TGTGCCAGCAGTCACACACTAGCGTCCGGGGAGCTGTTTTTT
>TRBV2|NA|TRBJ2-1|few
CASRRRTNNEQFF
TGTGCCAGCAGAAGAAGGACAAACAATGAGCAGTTCTTC
>TRBV5-6|TRBD2|TRBJ2-5|NA
CASSLAVAGGPVETQYF
TGTGCCAGCAGCTTGGCCGTAGCGGGGGGGCCGGTAGAGACCCAGTACTTC
>TRBV11-2|NA|TRBJ2-6|NA
CASSSRGGSAGANVLTF
TGTGCCAGCAGCTCTAGGGGGGGCTCCGCTGGGGCCAACGTCCTGACTTTC
>TRBV25-1|TRBD1|TRBJ1-2|NA
CASRRTGGDGYTF
TGTGCCAGCAGGCGGACAGGGGGCGATGGCTACACCTTC
>TRBV9|NA|TRBJ2-1|NA
CASSVSGYNEQFF
TGTGCCAGCAGCGTTTCGGGTTACAATGAGCAGTTCTTC
>TRBV7-6|NA|TRBJ2-1|NA
CASSGGNREQFF
TGTGCCAGCAGCGGGGGGAACAGAGAGCAGTTCTTC
>TRBV5-1|TRBD1|TRBJ1-1|NA
CASSLGQGSMNTEAFF
TGCGCCAGCAGCTTGGGACAGGGGAGTATGAACACTGAAGCTTTCTTT
>TRBV5-3|TRBD1|TRBJ1-5|NA
CARRSSDRINLGNQPQHF
TGTGCCAGAAGGTCCTCGGACAGGATAAACCTCGGCAATCAGCCCCAGCATTTT